This record looks at one TCR beta chain sequence and its context. Its antigen is unidentified. CDR1 is LGHNA and CDR2 is YNFKEQ in the germline V gene. This CDR3 region has 17 residues. J lost 0 bases, V lost 4 bases, and 9 bases had no gene match. The TCR beta libraries were generated through quantitative 5'-RACE incorporating molecular barcodes. TCRdb reanalysed the 5' RACE reads using MiXCR and keeps one entry per CDR3 protein. The table shows more than 250,000 distinct CDR3 sequences, with 6.5% to 10% occurring only once. The sample comes from a study of CD8 T cells in ankylosing spondylitis. Findings and caveats of the study: Reports say disease-linked clones showed up significantly more in matched ankylosing spondylitis synovial fluid. Ankylosing spondylitis blood appeared to be characterized by a TCR beta motif of under 10 highly homologous variants.

The sequence was obtained from a male donor with ankylosing spondylitis. J is TRBJ2-1 and V is TRBV4-2; 7 bases agree with TRBD2. The sequencing sample was made of blood, either unsorted or a sorted T cell fraction (not recorded which). CDR3 in DNA: TGTGCCAGCAGCCCTTATCCTCTAGCGGCCTCCTACAATGAGCAGTTCTTC. It is translated as CASSPYPLAASYNEQFF.